The 9 T cell receptor beta chains given below trace back to one sample, sequenced in a study of T-cell reconstitution after alpha-beta-depleted transplantation in children. The TCRbeta library incorporated unique molecular identifiers. TCRdb independently ran MiXCR on the PCR reads; one entry per CDR3 protein. The sample records about 500,000 distinct CDR3 sequences, around a third being singletons. The specimen comprised PBMCs from the stem cell graft donor, sampled from the stem cell graft. The receptors here all came from a human donor who donated a stem cell graft to a child with aplastic anemia.

CDR3 amino acids: CASSYSRGTPTTDTQYF. For the CDR3, the DNA is TGTGCCAGCAGTTACTCGAGGGGGACCCCTACCACAGATACGCAGTATTTT. The chain combines TRBV6-5 with TRBJ2-3, with D tentatively TRBD1 (6 bases). Germline CDR1 and CDR2: MNHEY and SVGAGI. The CDR3 has 17 amino acids. Between the trimmed V and J ends, which lost 0 bases and 2 bases, there was a span of 15 bases.

This chain connects TRBV6-5 to TRBJ2-1; no clear D gene. The V and J ends lost 0 bases and 4 bases respectively, with 7 bases between them. The CDR3 covers 14 residues. Germline V gene lookup returns CDR1 MNHEY and CDR2 SVGAGI. This CDR3 is CASSYSNGYNEQFF. CDR3 nucleotide sequence: TGTGCCAGCAGTTACTCGAATGGATACAATGAGCAGTTCTTC.

The chain carries TRBV14 and TRBJ2-1; TRBD2 aligns across 16 bases. V lost 3 bases and J lost 9; bases outside the gene matches: 2. Germline CDR1 is SGHDN and CDR2 is FVKESK. The CDR3 consists of 15 residues. This CDR3 is CASSQGLAGGGEQFF. In DNA form, the CDR3 reads TGTGCCAGCAGCCAGGGACTAGCGGGAGGGGGTGAGCAGTTCTTC.

This chain connects TRBV12-3 or TRBV12-4 to TRBJ1-2; D ambiguous. CDR3 size: 15 residues. V lost 6 bases to trimming and J lost 8 bases, with 22 bases between them. CDR3 sequence: CASRPTGQKPAGYTF. The DNA of the CDR3 is TGTGCCAGCAGACCCACCGGGCAGAAGCCGGCGGGCTACACCTTC.

This chain links TRBV15 with TRBJ1-3, with D possibly TRBD1 on 6 matching bases. CDR3 size: 17 residues. With 0 bases removed from V and 0 bases from J, the gap between germline ends came to 12 bases. The V gene's germline CDR1 is LNHNV and CDR2 YYDKDF (reference sequence). The CDR3 bases are TGTGCCACCAGCAGAGATCAGGGGCTATACTCTGGAAACACCATATATTTT. Translated: CATSRDQGLYSGNTIYF.

The chain employs TRBV15 and TRBJ2-7, with D perhaps matching TRBD1 or TRBD2 (5 bases each). V was shortened by 1 base and J by 0 bases, with 10 bases between the two germline ends. CDR3 length: 15 residues. Per germline, CDR1 LNHNV and CDR2 YYDKDF (reference sequence). The CDR3 region has the DNA TGTGCCACCAGCAGAGTAGCAGGGAGCTCCTACGAGCAGTACTTC. Translation gives CATSRVAGSSYEQYF.

Ten or more counts support this clonotype. This sequence joins TRBV12-3 or TRBV12-4 and TRBJ2-5; D is possibly TRBD2 (5 bases). Trimming stripped 2 bases from V and 5 bases from J, with 9 bases between. The CDR3 is made up of 13 amino acids. The CDR3 reads CASSLRERETQYF. The CDR3 DNA reads TGTGCCAGCAGTTTAAGGGAGAGGGAGACCCAGTACTTC.

This clonotype was seen a handful of times. The genes are TRBV20-1 and TRBJ2-1; D is undetermined. This CDR3 comprises 11 residues. Trimming removed 5 bases from V and 3 bases from J, with 5 bases in between. Germline CDR1 is DFQATT and CDR2 is SNEGSKA (reference sequence). Here the CDR3 DNA reads TGCAGTGCTTGGAACTACAATGAGCAGTTCTTC. As protein: CSAWNYNEQFF.

This clonotype came up a few times. The genes are TRBV6-5 and TRBJ2-7, with TRBD1 matching 8 bases. CDR1 is MNHEY, CDR2 SVGAGI, per germline. V lost 4 bases, J lost 5 bases, and 7 bases stayed unmatched. The CDR3 is 14 residues long. CDR3 protein: CASSSPQGEHEQYF. For the CDR3, the DNA is TGTGCCAGCAGTTCGCCACAGGGGGAGCACGAGCAGTACTTC.